This T cell receptor beta chain was sequenced in a study of control samples from healthy donors and cancer patients. Germline CDR1 MNHEY, CDR2 SMNVEV (reference sequence). There are 14 residues in the CDR3. J was trimmed by 8 bases and V by 3 bases; bases with no gene match: 9. TCRdb keeps only in-frame clones here, not all; method: immunoSEQ multiplex PCR. The sample contains over 150,000 clones, around 90% of which appear only once. The clonotype originates from a woman aged 50 to 60 in good health. Sequenced input: blood. The V call is TRBV27, the J call TRBJ1-2; TRBD1 agrees at 7 bases. The CDR3: CASSFVRGQGGYTF. CDR3 in DNA: TGTGCCAGCAGTTTTGTTAGGGGGCAAGGGGGCTACACCTTC.